This TCR beta chain was sequenced during a study of blood T cells in healthy people across ages. The CDR3 sequence is 11 residues long. PCR was performed a second time for about 6 to 11 cycles using a sample-barcoded 5' primer and a J-beta primer mix. Via MiXCR, TCRdb re-called the 5' RACE reads, giving one row per CDR3 protein. The table has about 900,000 distinct CDR3 sequences, roughly 43% seen once. Sequenced input: blood. The rearrangement joins TRBV12-3 or TRBV12-4 to TRBJ2-7; no definite D call. Near its end, the DNA agrees better with TRBJ2-5, so the J call may be wrong. The receptor was isolated from a man aged 30 to 39 in good health. The CDR3 loop reads CASSLAKTQYF. DNA for the CDR3: TGTGCCAGCAGTTTAGCGAAGACCCAGTACTTC.